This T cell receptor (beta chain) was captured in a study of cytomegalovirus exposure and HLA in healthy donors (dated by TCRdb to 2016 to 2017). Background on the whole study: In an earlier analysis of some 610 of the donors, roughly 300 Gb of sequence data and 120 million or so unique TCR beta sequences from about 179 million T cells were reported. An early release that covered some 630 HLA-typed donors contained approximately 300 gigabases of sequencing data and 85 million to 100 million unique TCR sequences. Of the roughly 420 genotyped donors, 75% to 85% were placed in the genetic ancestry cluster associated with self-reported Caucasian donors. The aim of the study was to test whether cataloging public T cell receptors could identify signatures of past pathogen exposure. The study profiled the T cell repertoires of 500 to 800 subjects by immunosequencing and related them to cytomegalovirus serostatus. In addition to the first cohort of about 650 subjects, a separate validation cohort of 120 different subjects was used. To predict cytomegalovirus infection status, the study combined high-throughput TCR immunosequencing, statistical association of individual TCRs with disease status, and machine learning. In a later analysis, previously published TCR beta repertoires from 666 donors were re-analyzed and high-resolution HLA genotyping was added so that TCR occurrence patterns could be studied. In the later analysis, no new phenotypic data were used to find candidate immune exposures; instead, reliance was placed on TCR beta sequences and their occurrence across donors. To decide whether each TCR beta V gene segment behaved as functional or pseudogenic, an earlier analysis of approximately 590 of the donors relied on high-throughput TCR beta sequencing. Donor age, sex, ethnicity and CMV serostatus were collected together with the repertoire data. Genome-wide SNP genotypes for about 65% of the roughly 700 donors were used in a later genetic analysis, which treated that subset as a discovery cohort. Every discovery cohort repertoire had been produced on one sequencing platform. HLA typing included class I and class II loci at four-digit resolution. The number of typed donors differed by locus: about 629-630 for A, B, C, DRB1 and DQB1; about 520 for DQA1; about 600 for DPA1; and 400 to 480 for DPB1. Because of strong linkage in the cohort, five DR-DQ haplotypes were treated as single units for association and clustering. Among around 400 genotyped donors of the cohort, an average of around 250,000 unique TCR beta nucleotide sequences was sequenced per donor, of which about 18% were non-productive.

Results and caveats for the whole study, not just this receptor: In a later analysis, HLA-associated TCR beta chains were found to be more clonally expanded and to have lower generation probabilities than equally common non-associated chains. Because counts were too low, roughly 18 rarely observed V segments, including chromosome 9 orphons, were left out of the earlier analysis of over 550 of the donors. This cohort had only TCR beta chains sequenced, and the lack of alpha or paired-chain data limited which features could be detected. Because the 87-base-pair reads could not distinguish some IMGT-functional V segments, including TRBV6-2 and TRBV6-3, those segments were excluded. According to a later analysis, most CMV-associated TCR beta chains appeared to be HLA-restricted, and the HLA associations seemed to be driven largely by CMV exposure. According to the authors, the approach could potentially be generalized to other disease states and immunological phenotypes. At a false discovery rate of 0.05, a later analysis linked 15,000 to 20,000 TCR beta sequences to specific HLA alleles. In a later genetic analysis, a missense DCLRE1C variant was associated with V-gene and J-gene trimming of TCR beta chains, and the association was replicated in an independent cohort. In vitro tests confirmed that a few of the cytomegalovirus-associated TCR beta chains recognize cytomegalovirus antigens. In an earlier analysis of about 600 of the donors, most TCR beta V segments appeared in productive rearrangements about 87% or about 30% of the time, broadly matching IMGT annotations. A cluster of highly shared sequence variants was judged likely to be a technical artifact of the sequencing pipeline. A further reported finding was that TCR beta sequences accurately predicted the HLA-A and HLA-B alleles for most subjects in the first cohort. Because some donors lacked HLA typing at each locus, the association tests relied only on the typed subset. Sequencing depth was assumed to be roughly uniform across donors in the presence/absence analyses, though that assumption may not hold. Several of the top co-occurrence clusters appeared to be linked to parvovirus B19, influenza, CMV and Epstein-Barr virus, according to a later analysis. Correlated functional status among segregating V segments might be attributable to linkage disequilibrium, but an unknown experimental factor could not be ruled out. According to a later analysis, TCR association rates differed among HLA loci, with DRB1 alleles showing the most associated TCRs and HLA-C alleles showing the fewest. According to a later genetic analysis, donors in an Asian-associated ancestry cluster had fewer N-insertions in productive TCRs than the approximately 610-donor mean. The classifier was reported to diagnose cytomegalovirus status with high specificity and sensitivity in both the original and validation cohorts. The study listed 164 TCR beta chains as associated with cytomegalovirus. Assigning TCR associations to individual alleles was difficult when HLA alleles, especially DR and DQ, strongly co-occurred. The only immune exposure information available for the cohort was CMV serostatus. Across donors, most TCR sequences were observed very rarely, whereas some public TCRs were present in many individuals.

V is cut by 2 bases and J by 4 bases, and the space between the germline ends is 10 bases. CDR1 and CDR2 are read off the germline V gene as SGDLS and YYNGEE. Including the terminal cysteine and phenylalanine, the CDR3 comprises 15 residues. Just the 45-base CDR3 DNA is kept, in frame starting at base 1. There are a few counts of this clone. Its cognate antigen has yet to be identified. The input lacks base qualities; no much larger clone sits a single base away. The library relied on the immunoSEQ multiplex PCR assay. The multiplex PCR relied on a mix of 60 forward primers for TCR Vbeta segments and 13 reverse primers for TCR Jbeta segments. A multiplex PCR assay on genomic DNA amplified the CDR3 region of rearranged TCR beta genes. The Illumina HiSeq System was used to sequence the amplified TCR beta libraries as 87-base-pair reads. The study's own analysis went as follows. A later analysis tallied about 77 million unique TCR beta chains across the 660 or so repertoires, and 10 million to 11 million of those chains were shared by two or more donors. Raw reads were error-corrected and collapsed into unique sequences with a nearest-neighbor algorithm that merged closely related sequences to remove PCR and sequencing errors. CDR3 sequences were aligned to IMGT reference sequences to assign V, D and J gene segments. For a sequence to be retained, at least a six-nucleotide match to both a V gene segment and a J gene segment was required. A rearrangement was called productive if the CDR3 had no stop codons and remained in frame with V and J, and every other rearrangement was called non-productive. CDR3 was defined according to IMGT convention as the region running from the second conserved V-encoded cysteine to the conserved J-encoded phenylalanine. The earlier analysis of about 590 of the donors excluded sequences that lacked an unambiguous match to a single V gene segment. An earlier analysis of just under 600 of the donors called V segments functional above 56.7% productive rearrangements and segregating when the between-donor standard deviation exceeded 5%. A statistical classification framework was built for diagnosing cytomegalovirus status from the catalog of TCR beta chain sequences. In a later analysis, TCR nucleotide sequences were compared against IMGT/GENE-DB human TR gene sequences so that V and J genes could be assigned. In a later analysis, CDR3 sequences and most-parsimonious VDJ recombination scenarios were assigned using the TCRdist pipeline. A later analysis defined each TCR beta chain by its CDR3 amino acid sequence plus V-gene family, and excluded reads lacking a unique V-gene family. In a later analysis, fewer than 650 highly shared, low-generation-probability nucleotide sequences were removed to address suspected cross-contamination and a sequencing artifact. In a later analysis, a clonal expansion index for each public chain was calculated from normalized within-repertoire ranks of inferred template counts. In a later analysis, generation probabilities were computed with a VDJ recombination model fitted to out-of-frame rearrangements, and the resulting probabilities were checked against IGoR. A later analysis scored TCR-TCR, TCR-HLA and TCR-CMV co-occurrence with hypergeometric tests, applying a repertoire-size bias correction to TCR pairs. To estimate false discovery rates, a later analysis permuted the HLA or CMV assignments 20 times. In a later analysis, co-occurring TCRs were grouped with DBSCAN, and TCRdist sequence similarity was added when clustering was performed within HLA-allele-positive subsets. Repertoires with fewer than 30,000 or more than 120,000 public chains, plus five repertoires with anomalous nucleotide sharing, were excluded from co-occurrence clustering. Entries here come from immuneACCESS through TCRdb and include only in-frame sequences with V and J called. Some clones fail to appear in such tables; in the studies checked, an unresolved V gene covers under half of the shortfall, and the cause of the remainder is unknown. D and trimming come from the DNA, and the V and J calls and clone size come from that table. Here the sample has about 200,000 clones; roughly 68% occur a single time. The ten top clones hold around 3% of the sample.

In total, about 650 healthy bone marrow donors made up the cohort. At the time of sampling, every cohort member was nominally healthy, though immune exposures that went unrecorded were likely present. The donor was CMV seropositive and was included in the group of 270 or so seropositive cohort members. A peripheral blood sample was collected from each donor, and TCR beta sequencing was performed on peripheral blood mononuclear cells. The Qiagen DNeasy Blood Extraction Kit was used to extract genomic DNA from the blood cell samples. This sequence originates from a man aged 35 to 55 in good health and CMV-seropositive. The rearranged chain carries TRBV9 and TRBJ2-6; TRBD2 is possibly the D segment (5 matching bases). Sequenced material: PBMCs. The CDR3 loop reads CASSVPGSGANVLTF. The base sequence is TGTGCCAGCAGCGTCCCGGGATCCGGGGCCAACGTCCTGACTTTC.